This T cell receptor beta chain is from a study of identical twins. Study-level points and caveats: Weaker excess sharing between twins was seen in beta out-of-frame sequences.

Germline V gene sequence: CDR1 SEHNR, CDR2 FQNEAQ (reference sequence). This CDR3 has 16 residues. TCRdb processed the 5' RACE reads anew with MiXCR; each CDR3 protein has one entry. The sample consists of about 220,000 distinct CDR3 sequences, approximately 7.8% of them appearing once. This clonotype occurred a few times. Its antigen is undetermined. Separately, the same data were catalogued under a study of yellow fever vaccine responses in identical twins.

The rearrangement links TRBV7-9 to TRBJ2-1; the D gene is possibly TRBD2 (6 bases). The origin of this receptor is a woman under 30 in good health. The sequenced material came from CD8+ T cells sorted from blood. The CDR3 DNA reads TGTGCTGCGGTGTCATGGGGGACTTCTTCAGGCAATGAGCAGTTCTTC. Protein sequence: CAAVSWGTSSGNEQFF.